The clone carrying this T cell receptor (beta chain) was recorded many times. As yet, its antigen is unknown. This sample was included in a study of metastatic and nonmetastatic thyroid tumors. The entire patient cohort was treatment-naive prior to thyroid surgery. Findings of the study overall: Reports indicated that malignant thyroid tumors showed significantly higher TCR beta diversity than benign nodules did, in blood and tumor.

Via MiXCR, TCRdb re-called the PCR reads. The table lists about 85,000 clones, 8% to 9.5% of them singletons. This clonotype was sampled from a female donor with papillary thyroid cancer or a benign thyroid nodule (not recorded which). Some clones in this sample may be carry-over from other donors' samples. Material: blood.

This chain's CDR3 is CAISEFSGARSTDTQYF. CDR3 in DNA: TGTGCCATCAGTGAGTTCAGCGGGGCCCGCAGCACAGATACGCAGTATTTT. The V and J genes are TRBV10-3 and TRBJ2-3; 7 nucleotides align to TRBD2. The CDR3 length is 17 residues. Germline trimming cut 1 base from V and 0 bases from J; bases unmatched to any gene: 7. CDR1 and CDR2 (germline): ENHRY, SYGVKD.